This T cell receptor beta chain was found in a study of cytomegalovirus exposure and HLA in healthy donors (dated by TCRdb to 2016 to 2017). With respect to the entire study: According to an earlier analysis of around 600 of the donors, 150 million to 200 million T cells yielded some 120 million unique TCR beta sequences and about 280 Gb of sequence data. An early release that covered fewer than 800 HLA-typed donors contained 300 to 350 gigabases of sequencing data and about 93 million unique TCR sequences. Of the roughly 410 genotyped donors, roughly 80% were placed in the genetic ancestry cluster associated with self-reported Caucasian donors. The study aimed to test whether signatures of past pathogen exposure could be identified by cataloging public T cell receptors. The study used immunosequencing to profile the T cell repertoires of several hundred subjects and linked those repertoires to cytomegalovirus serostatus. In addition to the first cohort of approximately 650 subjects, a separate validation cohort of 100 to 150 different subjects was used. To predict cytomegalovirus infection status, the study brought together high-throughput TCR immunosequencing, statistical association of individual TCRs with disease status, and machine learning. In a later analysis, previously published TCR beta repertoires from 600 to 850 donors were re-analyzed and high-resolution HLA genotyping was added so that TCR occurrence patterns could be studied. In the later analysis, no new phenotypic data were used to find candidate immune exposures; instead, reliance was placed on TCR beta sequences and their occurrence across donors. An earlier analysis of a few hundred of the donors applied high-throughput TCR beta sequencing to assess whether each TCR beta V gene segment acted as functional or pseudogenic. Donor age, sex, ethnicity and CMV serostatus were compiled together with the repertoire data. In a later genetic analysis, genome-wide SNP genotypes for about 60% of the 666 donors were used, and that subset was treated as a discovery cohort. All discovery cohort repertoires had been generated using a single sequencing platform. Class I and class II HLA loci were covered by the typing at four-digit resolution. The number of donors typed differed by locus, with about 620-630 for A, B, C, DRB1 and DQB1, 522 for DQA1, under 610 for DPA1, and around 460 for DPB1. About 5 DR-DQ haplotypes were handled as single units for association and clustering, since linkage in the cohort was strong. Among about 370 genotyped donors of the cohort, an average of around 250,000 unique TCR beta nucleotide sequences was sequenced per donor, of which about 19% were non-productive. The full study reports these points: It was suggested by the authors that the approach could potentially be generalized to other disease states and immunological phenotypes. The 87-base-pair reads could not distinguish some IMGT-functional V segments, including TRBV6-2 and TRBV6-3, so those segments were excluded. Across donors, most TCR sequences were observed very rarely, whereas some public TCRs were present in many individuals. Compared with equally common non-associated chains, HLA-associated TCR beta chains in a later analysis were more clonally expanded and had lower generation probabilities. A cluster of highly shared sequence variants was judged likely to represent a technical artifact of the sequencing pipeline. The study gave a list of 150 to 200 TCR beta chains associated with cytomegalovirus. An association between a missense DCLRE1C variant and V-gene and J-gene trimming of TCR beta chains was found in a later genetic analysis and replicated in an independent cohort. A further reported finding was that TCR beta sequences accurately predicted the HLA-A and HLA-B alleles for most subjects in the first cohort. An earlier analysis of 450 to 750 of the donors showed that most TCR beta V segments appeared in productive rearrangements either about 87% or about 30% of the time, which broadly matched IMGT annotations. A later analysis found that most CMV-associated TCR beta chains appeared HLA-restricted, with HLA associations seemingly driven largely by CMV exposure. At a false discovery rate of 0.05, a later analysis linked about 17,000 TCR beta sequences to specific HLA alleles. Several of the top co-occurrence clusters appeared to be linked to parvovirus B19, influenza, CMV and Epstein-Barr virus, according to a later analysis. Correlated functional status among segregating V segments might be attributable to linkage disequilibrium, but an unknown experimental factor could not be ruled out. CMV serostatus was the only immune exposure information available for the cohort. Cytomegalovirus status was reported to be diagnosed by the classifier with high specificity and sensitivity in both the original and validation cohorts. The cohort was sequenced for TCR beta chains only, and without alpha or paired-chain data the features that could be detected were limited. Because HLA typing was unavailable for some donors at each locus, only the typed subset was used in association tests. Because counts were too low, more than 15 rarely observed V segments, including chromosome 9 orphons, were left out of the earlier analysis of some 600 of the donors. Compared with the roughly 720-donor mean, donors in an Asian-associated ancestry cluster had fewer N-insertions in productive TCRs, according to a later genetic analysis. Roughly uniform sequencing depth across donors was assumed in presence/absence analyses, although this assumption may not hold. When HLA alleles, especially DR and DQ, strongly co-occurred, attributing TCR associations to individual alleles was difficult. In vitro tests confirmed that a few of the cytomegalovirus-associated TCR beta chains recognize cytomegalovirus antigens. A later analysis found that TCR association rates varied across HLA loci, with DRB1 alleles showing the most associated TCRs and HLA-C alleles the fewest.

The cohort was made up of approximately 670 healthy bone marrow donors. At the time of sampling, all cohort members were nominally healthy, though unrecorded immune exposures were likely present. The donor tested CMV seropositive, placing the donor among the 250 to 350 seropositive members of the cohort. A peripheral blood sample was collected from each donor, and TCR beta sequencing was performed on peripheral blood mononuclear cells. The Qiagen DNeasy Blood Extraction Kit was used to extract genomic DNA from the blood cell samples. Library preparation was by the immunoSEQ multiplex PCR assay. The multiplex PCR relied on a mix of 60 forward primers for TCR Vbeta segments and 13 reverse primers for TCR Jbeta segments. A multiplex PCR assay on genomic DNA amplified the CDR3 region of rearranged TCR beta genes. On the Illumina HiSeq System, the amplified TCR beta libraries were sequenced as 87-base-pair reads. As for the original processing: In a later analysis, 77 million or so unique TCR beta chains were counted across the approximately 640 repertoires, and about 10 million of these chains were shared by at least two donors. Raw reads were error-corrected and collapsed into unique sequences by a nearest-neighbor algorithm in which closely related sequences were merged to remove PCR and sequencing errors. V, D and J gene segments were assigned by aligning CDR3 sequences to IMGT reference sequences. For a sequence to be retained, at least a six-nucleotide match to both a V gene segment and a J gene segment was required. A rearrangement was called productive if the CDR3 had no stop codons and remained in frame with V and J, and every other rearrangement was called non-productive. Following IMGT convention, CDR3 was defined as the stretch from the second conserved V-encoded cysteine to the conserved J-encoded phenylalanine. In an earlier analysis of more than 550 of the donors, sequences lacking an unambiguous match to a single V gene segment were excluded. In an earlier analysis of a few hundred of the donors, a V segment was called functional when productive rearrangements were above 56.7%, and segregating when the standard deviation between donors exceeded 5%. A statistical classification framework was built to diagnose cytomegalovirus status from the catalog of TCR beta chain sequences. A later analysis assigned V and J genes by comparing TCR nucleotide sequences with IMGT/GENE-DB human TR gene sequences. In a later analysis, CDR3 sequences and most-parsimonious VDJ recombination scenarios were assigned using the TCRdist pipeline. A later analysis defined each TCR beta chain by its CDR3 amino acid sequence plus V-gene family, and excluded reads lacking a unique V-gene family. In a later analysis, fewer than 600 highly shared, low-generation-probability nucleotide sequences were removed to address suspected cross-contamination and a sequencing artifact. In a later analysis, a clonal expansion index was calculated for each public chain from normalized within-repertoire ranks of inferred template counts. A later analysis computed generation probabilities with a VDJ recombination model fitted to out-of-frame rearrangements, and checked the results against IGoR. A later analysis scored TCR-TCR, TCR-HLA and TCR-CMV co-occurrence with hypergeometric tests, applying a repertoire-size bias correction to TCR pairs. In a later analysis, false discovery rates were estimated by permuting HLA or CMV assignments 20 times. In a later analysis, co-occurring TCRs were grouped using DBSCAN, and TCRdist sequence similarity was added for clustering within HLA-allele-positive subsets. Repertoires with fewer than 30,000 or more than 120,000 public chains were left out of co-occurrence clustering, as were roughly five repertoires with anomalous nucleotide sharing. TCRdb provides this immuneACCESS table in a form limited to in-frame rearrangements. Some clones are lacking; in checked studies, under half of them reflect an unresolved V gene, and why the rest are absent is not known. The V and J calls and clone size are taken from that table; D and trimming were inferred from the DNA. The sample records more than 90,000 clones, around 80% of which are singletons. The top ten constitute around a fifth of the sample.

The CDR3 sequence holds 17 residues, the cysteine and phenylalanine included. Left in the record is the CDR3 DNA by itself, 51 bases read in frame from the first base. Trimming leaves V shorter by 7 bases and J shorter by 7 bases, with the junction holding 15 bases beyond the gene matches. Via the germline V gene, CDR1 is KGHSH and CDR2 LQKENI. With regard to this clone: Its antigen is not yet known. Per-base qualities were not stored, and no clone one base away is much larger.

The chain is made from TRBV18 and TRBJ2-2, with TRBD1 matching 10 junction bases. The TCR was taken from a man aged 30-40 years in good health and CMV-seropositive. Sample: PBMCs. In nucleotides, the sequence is TGTGCCAGCTTAACCCTGACAGGGGGCGCGGAAGGCGGGGAGCTGTTTTTT. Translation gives CASLTLTGGAEGGELFF.